This T cell receptor beta chain comes out of a study of blood T cell repertoires in COVID-19. The overall study: Acute and convalescent COVID-19 specimens originated in the United States, Italy and Spain. PBMCs, B-cell-depleted T cells, or T cells provided the cDNA or gDNA that made up the material.

The V end lost 3 bases, the J end lost 3 bases, and 12 bases lay between the germline ends. Germline V CDR1 and CDR2: SGHNT, YYREEE (reference sequence). This CDR3 has 14 amino acids. Per the study methods: Estimation of nucleated cell counts relied on the amplification of reference gene primers. Data came from immunoSEQ multiplex PCR; TCRdb stores just in-frame clones and leaves some out. V and J calls and clone size are given by that table; D and trimming were obtained from the DNA. The table lists under 300,000 clones, approximately 90% of them singletons. The chain has TRBV5-4 and TRBJ1-2; D is possibly TRBD1 (6 bases). Sequencing was performed on peripheral blood. This receptor was identified in a man between 18 and 29 years old with active or convalescent COVID-19. The DNA for the CDR3 is TGTGCCAGCAGCTGGTTAGGGGGGGACTATGGCTACACCTTC. It is translated as CASSWLGGDYGYTF.